This T cell receptor (beta chain) was obtained from a study of early T cells in non-severe SARS-CoV-2 infection. This CDR3 spans 19 amino acids. Using its own MiXCR run on the 5' RACE reads, TCRdb lists one record per CDR3 protein. This sample yields around 100,000 distinct CDR3 sequences, of which about an eighth are seen a single time; 6.2% belongs to the top ten. With regard to this clonotype: A read error may account for a junction end that differs from germline.

Sequenced input: whole blood. The receptor's source is an adult who was a healthcare worker with PCR-confirmed SARS-CoV-2 infection or an uninfected control (not recorded which). The rearrangement uses TRBV12-3 or TRBV12-4 and TRBJ2-6, with 13 positions matching TRBD2. CDR3 sequence: CASSFRTSGGSSWANVLTF. DNA for the CDR3: TGTGCCAGCAGTTTTAGGACTAGCGGGGGTAGCTCTTGGGCCAACGTCCTGACTTTC.